The T cell receptor (beta chain) described here comes from a study of CD8+ T cells in alopecia areata. Once RNA had been extracted, it was reverse transcribed into cDNA to act as the sequencing template. Clones were sequenced by immunoSEQ multiplex PCR, and TCRdb holds only the in-frame ones, with some missing. The sample holds around 70,000 clones; 29% are singletons and the top ten take around 14%. Regarding this clone: The target antigen is unknown.

Treatment noted: oral pan-JAK inhibitor, 5-10 mg twice daily. Collection of lesional scalp punch biopsies and peripheral blood was performed in alopecia areata patients. The CDR3 covers 15 residues. The V and J ends lost 3 bases and 8 bases, in that order; junction bases with no gene match: 11. Germline values: CDR1 SQVTM, CDR2 ANQGSEA. Study-level findings and limits: Against the mouse data, patients shared TCRs less clearly, possibly for HLA reasons.

The material was CD8+ T cells sorted from blood, obtained at week 4, from a patient treated with tofacitinib. The chain joins TRBV29-1 to TRBJ2-1; 9 nucleotides agree with TRBD2. The clonotype was recovered from a human donor with alopecia areata. In DNA, the CDR3 is TGCAGCGTTGACTTCGCGGGAGGGCCGCGGGATGAGCAGTTCTTC. The encoded protein is CSVDFAGGPRDEQFF.